Presented here are 16 T cell receptor beta chains from one specimen sequenced in a study of CD8 T cells in Susac syndrome. After extraction with the RNeasy kit, about 0.5 to 1 ug of the RNA was reverse transcribed using random hexamers. TCRdb re-analysed the immunoSEQ multiplex PCR reads in MiXCR, keeping a single row per CDR3 protein. The data show approximately 180,000 distinct CDR3 sequences, around 94% seen once. The specimen sequenced was CD4+ T cells from PBMCs. The receptor source for this set is a human donor with Susac syndrome.

V usage is TRBV6-5 and J usage is TRBJ2-5, with D possibly being TRBD1 or TRBD2 (5 bases each). CDR1 and CDR2 from the germline V gene are MNHEY and SVGAGI. The CDR3 spans 13 residues. The V end was cut by 5 bases, the J end by 5 bases, with 12 bases between. The CDR3 region is CASSEAGTETQYF. Written as DNA, the CDR3 is TGTGCCAGCAGTGAAGCCGGGACGGAGACCCAGTACTTC.

The table lists this clonotype with a count of one. The chain joins TRBV5-1 to TRBJ1-1; D is uncertain. Between the trimmed V and J ends, which lost 6 bases and 2 bases, there was a span of 8 bases. The CDR3 is 12 residues long. CDR1 and CDR2 (germline): SGHRS, YFSETQ. In nucleotides, the CDR3 is TGCGCCAGCACGGGCAGCAACACTGAAGCTTTCTTT. This encodes CASTGSNTEAFF. Full variable domain (rest looked up from reference TRBV5-1 and TRBJ1-1): KAGVTQTPRYLIKTRGQQVTLSCSPISGHRSVSWYQQTPGQGLQFLFEYFSETQRNKGNFPGRFSGRQFSNSRSEMNVSTLELGDSALYLCASTGSNTEAFFGQGTRLTVV.

The J gene is TRBJ1-1, the V gene TRBV5-6; D is undetermined. Per the germline V gene, CDR1 is SGHDT and CDR2 is YYEEEE. Deletions cut 5 bases from V and 1 base from J, with 12 bases between. CDR3 length equals 14 residues. The CDR3 here is CASRLDGRNTEAFF. The CDR3 nucleotides read TGTGCCAGCAGACTAGACGGACGGAACACTGAAGCTTTCTTT.

The chain links TRBV6-6 to TRBJ1-1, with 8 positions matching TRBD1. Germline-derived CDR1 and CDR2 are MNHNY and SVGAGI (reference sequence). The V and J ends lost 4 bases and 1 base, in that order; junction bases with no gene match: 2. The CDR3 totals 14 residues. The CDR3 DNA sequence: TGTGCCAGCAGTTCAGGGGGCGGGAACACTGAAGCTTTCTTT. Translating it yields CASSSGGGNTEAFF.

This chain connects TRBV5-4 to TRBJ1-5; 9 bases fit TRBD1. The CDR3 sequence is 14 residues long. CDR1 and CDR2 from the germline V gene are SGHNT and YYREEE (reference sequence). The V and J ends lost 4 bases and 9 bases, in that order; junction bases with no gene match: 8. DNA for the CDR3: TGTGCCAGCAGCCAGGACAGGGGCTCCGGGCCCCAGCATTTT. This gives the protein CASSQDRGSGPQHF.

V gene TRBV20-1 combines with J gene TRBJ1-5; possibly TRBD1 for D (5 bases). The CDR3 contains 13 residues. Trimming pared 1 base from V and 7 bases from J, leaving 11 bases between. CDR1 is DFQATT and CDR2 is SNEGSKA in the germline V gene (reference sequence). The CDR3 is CSARGPSGQPQHF. The CDR3 DNA reads as TGCAGTGCTAGAGGACCCTCAGGGCAGCCCCAGCATTTT.

The chain carries TRBV6-2 or TRBV6-3 and TRBJ2-5, with 7 bases identical to TRBD2. The germline V gene encodes CDR1 MNHEY and CDR2 SVGEGT. This CDR3 spans 18 amino acids. V lost 6 bases to trimming and J lost 0 bases; unmatched junction nucleotides: 16. The CDR3: CASSQLVLAEWDQETQYF. CDR3 nucleotide sequence: TGTGCCAGCAGCCAACTCGTCCTAGCGGAGTGGGACCAAGAGACCCAGTACTTC.

The chain recombines TRBV7-9 with TRBJ1-5; no definite D call. Between the trimmed V and J ends, which lost 3 bases and 5 bases, there was a span of 8 bases. This CDR3 has 13 residues. Germline CDR1 and CDR2: SEHNR and FQNEAQ (reference sequence). The DNA of the CDR3 is TGTGCCAGCAGCTTCGGGTTCGATCAGCCCCAGCATTTT. As protein: CASSFGFDQPQHF.

This clonotype was detected only a few times. The CDR3 region is CASSLKNIQYF. CDR3 nucleotide sequence: TGTGCCAGCAGCCTCAAAAACATTCAGTACTTC. V usage is TRBV11-1 and J usage is TRBJ2-4; unclear D gene. Germline loops: CDR1 SGHAT, CDR2 FQDESV (reference sequence). V gave up 5 bases and J gave up 3 bases, with 2 bases separating them. The CDR3 loop spans 11 amino acids.

The chain uses TRBV4-1 and TRBJ2-5; the D gene is possibly TRBD2 (6 bases). The CDR3 is 14 amino acids. V was clipped by 6 bases and J by 1 base, with 12 bases between them. The germline CDR1 and CDR2 sequences are MGHRA and YSYEKL. CDR3 protein: CASRMWTTQETQYF. In DNA form, the CDR3 reads TGCGCCAGCAGGATGTGGACTACCCAAGAGACCCAGTACTTC.

The chain employs TRBV5-4 and TRBJ2-5, with 7 positions matching TRBD1. V lost 0 bases and J lost 2; bases outside the gene matches: 4. The germline CDR1 and CDR2 sequences are SGHNT and YYREEE (reference sequence). The CDR3 length is 15 residues. This CDR3 is CASSLAGTEQETQYF. In DNA, the CDR3 is TGTGCCAGCAGCTTGGCGGGGACAGAACAAGAGACCCAGTACTTC.

The rearrangement uses TRBV19 and TRBJ2-1; the match to TRBD2 covers 7 bases. In germline, CDR1 is LNHDA, CDR2 SQIVND (reference sequence). J gave up 4 bases and V 1 base, and 7 bases lay outside the gene matches. The CDR3 is made up of 16 amino acids. The CDR3 sequence: CASSIGIAGYYNEQFF. The CDR3, as DNA: TGTGCCAGTAGTATAGGAATAGCGGGCTATTACAATGAGCAGTTCTTC.

V usage is TRBV18 and J usage is TRBJ2-2; D unresolved. V dropped 4 bases and J dropped 5 bases, with 14 bases sitting between them. Germline V CDR1 and CDR2: KGHSH, LQKENI. The CDR3 loop spans 15 amino acids. CDR3 DNA sequence: TGTGCCAGCTCACGCGCTCTTCCATCTACCGGGGAGCTGTTTTTT. This translates into CASSRALPSTGELFF.

The count of this clonotype is one. For the CDR3, the DNA is TGTGCCAGCAGTTTCCGACTAGCGGGGCTCACCGGGGAGCTGTTTTTT. It yields the protein CASSFRLAGLTGELFF. J is TRBJ2-2 and V is TRBV6-6, with 11 bases lining up with TRBD2. From germline, CDR1 is MNHNY and CDR2 SVGAGI (reference sequence). CDR3 size: 16 residues. Losses at the gene ends were 4 bases for V and 4 bases for J; bases not matched to a gene: 5.

V and J are TRBV20-1 and TRBJ2-3; TRBD2 matches 15 bases. Germline V gene sequence: CDR1 DFQATT, CDR2 SNEGSKA (reference sequence). Germline trimming cut 4 bases from V and 1 base from J; bases unmatched to any gene: 6. This CDR3 is 17 amino acids long. CDR3 amino acids: CSATGLAGGPRTDTQYF. In DNA, the CDR3 is TGCAGTGCTACTGGACTAGCGGGGGGGCCCCGCACAGATACGCAGTATTTT.

V is TRBV28 and J is TRBJ1-5, with D maybe TRBD1 (5 bases). Trimming pared 6 bases from V and 5 bases from J, leaving 14 bases between. From germline, CDR1 is MDHEN and CDR2 SYDVKM. This CDR3 has 14 residues. The CDR3: CASSQGTWDQPQHF. As DNA, the CDR3 is TGTGCCAGCAGCCAAGGGACGTGGGATCAGCCCCAGCATTTT.